This T cell receptor beta chain comes out of a study of cytomegalovirus exposure and HLA in healthy donors. The V gene's germline CDR1 is SGDLS and CDR2 YYNGEE. Trimming stripped 0 bases from V and 3 bases from J, with 10 bases between. CDR3 length: 14 amino acids. PCR was performed using 60 Vbeta and 13 Jbeta primers. This table comes from immunoSEQ multiplex PCR, and its TCRdb copy is limited to in-frame clones, with some not included. The table lists approximately 110,000 clones, 70% to 75% of them singletons, with around 4.2% in the top ten. On this clone: The sample contains more than one DNA sequence encoding this CDR3.

What was sequenced was PBMCs. This sequence originates from a woman aged 40 to 50 in good health and CMV-seronegative. The chain combines TRBV9 with TRBJ2-7, with TRBD2 as a possible D gene (5 bases). The CDR3 DNA sequence: TGTGCCAGCAGCGTAGGATTAGCGATCTACGAGCAGTACTTC. Its protein is CASSVGLAIYEQYF.